This T cell receptor (beta chain) stems from a study of cytomegalovirus exposure and HLA in healthy donors. On the study more broadly: In an earlier analysis, around 120 million unique TCR beta sequences were found from approximately 190 million T cells. From donors who were HLA-typed, an early data release held approximately 84 million unique TCRs.

The CDR3 covers 16 residues. Germline assignment: CDR1 SGHTA and CDR2 FQGTGA. Amplification used 60 Vbeta primers and 13 Jbeta primers. Clones were sequenced by immunoSEQ multiplex PCR, and TCRdb holds only the in-frame ones, with some missing. Of approximately 150,000 clones listed, 65% to 80% are singletons. Overall study results and limits: TRBV6-2, TRBV6-3 and some other V segments were unresolvable in 87-base-pair reads.

This clone was detected only once. Its antigen remains unknown. One end of the junction is discordant with germline, which a read error may explain. The chain couples TRBV7-3 to TRBJ2-6; a weak D match, TRBD1 (5 bases). This TCR came from a woman in her forties in good health and CMV-seropositive. Specimen: PBMCs. In DNA, the CDR3 is TGTGCCAGCAGCTTATATCCCTTATCTGGGGCCAACGGCCTGACTTTC. This gives the protein CASSLYPLSGANGLTF. Full variable domain (rest looked up from reference TRBV7-3 and TRBJ2-6): GAGVSQTPSNKVTEKGKYVELRCDPISGHTALYWYRQSLGQGPEFLIYFQGTGAADDSGLPNDRFFAVRPEGSVSTLKIQRTERGDSAVYLCASSLYPLSGANGLTFGAGSRLTVL.